This is a list of T cell receptor beta chains from one sample in a study of T cell repertoires in cytomegalovirus infection. TCRdb processed the reads anew with MiXCR; each CDR3 protein has one entry. The data show 250,000 to 400,000 distinct CDR3 sequences, with around 25% seen just once and approximately 12% held by the top ten. The antigens of these receptors remain unknown. Sample: cultured PBMCs, taken from culture after CMV antigen stimulation. The receptors were gathered from a human donor in good health (CMV status not recorded). Some clones in this sample may be carry-over from other donors' samples. CDR3s include the opening cysteine and the closing phenylalanine or tryptophan. Each record gives: CDR3 length, clone size, V gene, J gene, D gene, CDR3 protein, CDR3 DNA. The D gene is left open where the match is weak. Some rows mark clone size as missing; the rest say once, few, many or name a class of expanded clone.

CDR3 length: 14; clone size: NA; V gene: TRBV27; J gene: TRBJ1-1; D gene: NA; CDR3 protein: CASSPDRAGAEAFF; CDR3 DNA: TGTGCCAGCAGCCCGGACCGAGCCGGGGCTGAAGCTTTCTTT
CDR3 length: 11; clone size: NA; V gene: TRBV12-3/TRBV12-4; J gene: TRBJ2-1; D gene: NA; CDR3 protein: CASSSAYEQFF; CDR3 DNA: TGTGCCAGCAGTTCGGCGTATGAGCAGTTCTTC
CDR3 length: 15; clone size: NA; V gene: TRBV4-1; J gene: TRBJ1-3; D gene: TRBD1; CDR3 protein: CASSQGTGGGNTIYF; CDR3 DNA: TGCGCCAGCAGCCAAGGGACAGGGGGCGGAAACACCATATATTTT
CDR3 length: 17; clone size: NA; V gene: TRBV5-1; J gene: TRBJ2-1; D gene: NA; CDR3 protein: CASSLRQAQLSYNEQFF; CDR3 DNA: TGCGCCAGCAGCTTGAGACAGGCCCAACTCTCCTACAATGAGCAGTTCTTC
CDR3 length: 14; clone size: NA; V gene: TRBV20-1; J gene: TRBJ1-1; D gene: TRBD1; CDR3 protein: CSARDQGQGESAFF; CDR3 DNA: TGCAGTGCTAGAGATCAGGGGCAGGGGGAATCAGCTTTCTTT
CDR3 length: 18; clone size: few; V gene: TRBV4-1; J gene: TRBJ2-1; D gene: TRBD2; CDR3 protein: CASSHRGLAGVTYNEQFF; CDR3 DNA: TGCGCCAGCAGCCACCGAGGACTAGCGGGAGTCACCTACAATGAGCAGTTCTTC
CDR3 length: 16; clone size: many; V gene: TRBV7-6; J gene: TRBJ2-1; D gene: TRBD2; CDR3 protein: CASSFLLAGTYNEQFF; CDR3 DNA: TGTGCCAGCAGCTTTCTACTAGCGGGAACCTACAATGAGCAGTTCTTC
CDR3 length: 19; clone size: NA; V gene: TRBV6-6; J gene: TRBJ2-7; D gene: TRBD2; CDR3 protein: CASSYSRTSGRSFSYEQYF; CDR3 DNA: TGTGCCAGCAGTTACTCGAGGACTAGCGGGAGATCCTTCTCCTACGAGCAGTACTTC
CDR3 length: 15; clone size: few; V gene: TRBV19; J gene: TRBJ1-3; D gene: TRBD1; CDR3 protein: CASSPGTGFGNTIYF; CDR3 DNA: TGTGCCAGTAGCCCCGGGACAGGGTTTGGAAACACCATATATTTT
CDR3 length: 15; clone size: NA; V gene: TRBV4-1; J gene: TRBJ1-2; D gene: NA; CDR3 protein: CASSHKVLGDYGYTF; CDR3 DNA: TGCGCCAGCAGCCATAAGGTTCTGGGGGACTATGGCTACACCTTC
CDR3 length: 15; clone size: NA; V gene: TRBV9; J gene: TRBJ2-1; D gene: TRBD1; CDR3 protein: CASSVVQGTSNEQFF; CDR3 DNA: TGTGCCAGCAGCGTAGTACAGGGGACCTCCAATGAGCAGTTCTTC
CDR3 length: 15; clone size: few; V gene: TRBV4-1; J gene: TRBJ2-7; D gene: NA; CDR3 protein: CASSQAHGSGYEQYF; CDR3 DNA: TGCGCCAGCAGCCAAGCCCACGGGAGCGGCTACGAGCAGTACTTC
CDR3 length: 17; clone size: many; V gene: TRBV7-9; J gene: TRBJ2-5; D gene: NA; CDR3 protein: CASSSGPGTPNGETQYF; CDR3 DNA: TGTGCCAGCAGCTCAGGACCCGGGACACCAAACGGGGAGACCCAGTACTTC
CDR3 length: 13; clone size: few; V gene: TRBV6-1; J gene: TRBJ2-7; D gene: TRBD2; CDR3 protein: CASRLGLAYEQYF; CDR3 DNA: TGTGCCAGCAGGTTGGGACTAGCCTACGAGCAGTACTTC
CDR3 length: 15; clone size: NA; V gene: TRBV20-1; J gene: TRBJ2-4; D gene: NA; CDR3 protein: CSARDLRKAKNIQYF; CDR3 DNA: TGCAGTGCTAGAGATCTACGTAAAGCCAAAAACATTCAGTACTTC
CDR3 length: 17; clone size: NA; V gene: TRBV29-1; J gene: TRBJ2-1; D gene: TRBD2; CDR3 protein: CSVEGLAGGSSYNEQFF; CDR3 DNA: TGCAGCGTTGAAGGACTAGCGGGAGGGAGCTCCTACAATGAGCAGTTCTTC
CDR3 length: 19; clone size: NA; V gene: TRBV7-6; J gene: TRBJ2-3; D gene: NA; CDR3 protein: CASSENPGTHRKGTDTQYF; CDR3 DNA: TGTGCCAGCAGCGAAAATCCCGGGACTCACCGAAAGGGCACAGATACGCAGTATTTT
CDR3 length: 14; clone size: many; V gene: TRBV28; J gene: TRBJ2-7; D gene: NA; CDR3 protein: CASTPGAPSYEQYF; CDR3 DNA: TGTGCCAGCACCCCCGGGGCACCATCCTACGAGCAGTACTTC
CDR3 length: 14; clone size: many; V gene: TRBV7-2; J gene: TRBJ2-5; D gene: NA; CDR3 protein: CASSLLPDPETQYF; CDR3 DNA: TGTGCCAGCAGCTTATTGCCCGATCCAGAGACCCAGTACTTC
CDR3 length: 13; clone size: many; V gene: TRBV20-1; J gene: TRBJ2-1; D gene: NA; CDR3 protein: CSARAHSWNEQFF; CDR3 DNA: TGCAGTGCTAGGGCCCATAGCTGGAATGAGCAGTTCTTC
CDR3 length: 14; clone size: once; V gene: TRBV19; J gene: TRBJ2-2; D gene: NA; CDR3 protein: CASSIDLTAGELFF; CDR3 DNA: TGTGCCAGTAGTATAGATCTGACCGCCGGGGAGCTGTTTTTT
CDR3 length: 12; clone size: NA; V gene: TRBV11-2; J gene: TRBJ2-7; D gene: NA; CDR3 protein: CASSREGYEQYF; CDR3 DNA: TGTGCCAGCAGCCGCGAGGGATACGAGCAGTACTTC
CDR3 length: 16; clone size: NA; V gene: TRBV9; J gene: TRBJ2-1; D gene: TRBD2; CDR3 protein: CASSPRASGRENEQFF; CDR3 DNA: TGTGCCAGCAGCCCCCGGGCTAGCGGGAGGGAAAATGAGCAGTTCTTC
CDR3 length: 15; clone size: few; V gene: TRBV6-1; J gene: TRBJ1-4; D gene: TRBD1; CDR3 protein: CASSEAGTGNEKLFF; CDR3 DNA: TGTGCCAGCAGTGAAGCAGGGACAGGGAATGAAAAACTGTTTTTT
CDR3 length: 14; clone size: few; V gene: TRBV12-3/TRBV12-4; J gene: TRBJ1-2; D gene: NA; CDR3 protein: CASSESGTNYGYTF; CDR3 DNA: TGTGCCAGCAGTGAATCCGGGACTAACTATGGCTACACCTTC
CDR3 length: 13; clone size: NA; V gene: TRBV7-9; J gene: TRBJ1-5; D gene: TRBD1; CDR3 protein: CASSRTGKQPQHF; CDR3 DNA: TGTGCCAGCAGCCGGACAGGGAAACAGCCCCAGCATTTT
CDR3 length: 12; clone size: NA; V gene: TRBV7-2; J gene: TRBJ1-2; D gene: NA; CDR3 protein: CASSLQAYGYTF; CDR3 DNA: TGTGCCAGCAGCTTACAGGCCTATGGCTACACCTTC
CDR3 length: 15; clone size: NA; V gene: TRBV2; J gene: TRBJ1-4; D gene: NA; CDR3 protein: CASRVQGTTNEKLFF; CDR3 DNA: TGTGCCAGCAGGGTTCAGGGGACAACTAATGAAAAACTGTTTTTT
CDR3 length: 15; clone size: few; V gene: TRBV2; J gene: TRBJ1-1; D gene: NA; CDR3 protein: CASLKIGWMNTEAFF; CDR3 DNA: TGTGCCAGCCTGAAGATCGGCTGGATGAACACTGAAGCTTTCTTT
CDR3 length: 14; clone size: few; V gene: TRBV6-6; J gene: TRBJ2-5; D gene: NA; CDR3 protein: CASSYPPFPETQYF; CDR3 DNA: TGTGCCAGCAGTTACCCGCCATTCCCAGAGACCCAGTACTTC
CDR3 length: 13; clone size: few; V gene: TRBV19; J gene: TRBJ2-5; D gene: NA; CDR3 protein: CASSIQGRETQYF; CDR3 DNA: TGTGCCAGTAGTATTCAGGGCCGGGAGACCCAGTACTTC
CDR3 length: 16; clone size: many; V gene: TRBV7-8; J gene: TRBJ1-2; D gene: TRBD1; CDR3 protein: CASSLADRGGDYGYTF; CDR3 DNA: TGTGCCAGCAGCTTAGCAGACAGGGGGGGTGACTATGGCTACACCTTC
CDR3 length: 14; clone size: few; V gene: TRBV29-1; J gene: TRBJ2-7; D gene: TRBD2; CDR3 protein: CSALLAGGAYEQYF; CDR3 DNA: TGCAGCGCCCTCCTAGCGGGAGGCGCCTACGAGCAGTACTTC